The sequence of this T cell receptor beta chain was determined in a study of blood T cells in healthy people across ages. Study overall: Per two T cells, template switching captured roughly one barcoded beta molecule.

Every donor contributed roughly 10 milliliters of peripheral blood by blood draw. The study, taken as a whole, reports: A roughly linear age-dependent decrease characterized TCR beta diversity per million T cells. Both naive CD4+ cell counts and diversity were greater in long-lived donors than in aged donors.

Combining a sample-barcoded 5' primer with a J-beta primer mix, a second PCR ran for roughly 6 to 11 cycles. Each CDR3 protein gets one entry after TCRdb re-called the 5' RACE reads with MiXCR. The sample lists 1,500,000 or so distinct CDR3 sequences; approximately 43% were seen once. Notes on this clonotype: Its cognate antigen is unknown.

The CDR3 spans 16 residues. Trimming pared 0 bases from V and 14 bases from J, leaving 23 bases between. Germline V gene data show CDR1 as DFQATT and CDR2 as SNEGSKA (reference sequence). V usage is TRBV20-1 and J usage is TRBJ1-6; a weak D match, TRBD1 (6 bases). The sequenced sample consisted of blood. This sequence originates from a woman in her late teens or twenties in good health. This chain's CDR3 is CSARDHRGGPNSALHF. The CDR3 region has the DNA TGCAGTGCTAGAGATCATAGAGGGGGTCCAAATTCGGCCCTCCACTTT.